Presented here are 32 T cell receptor beta chains from one specimen sequenced in a study of T cell repertoires in cytomegalovirus infection. MiXCR, applied by TCRdb to the reads, yields one record per CDR3 protein. The data contain some 940,000 distinct CDR3 sequences, approximately 31% of them seen just once; the ten biggest clones take up over 10%. Which antigens these TCRs recognize remains unknown. The sequenced sample was cultured CD8+ T cells from PBMCs, obtained from culture after CMV antigen stimulation. All receptors come from a human donor in good health (CMV status not recorded). Some clones in this sample may be carry-over from other donors' samples.

In its sample, this clonotype was seen a few times. This chain's CDR3 is CASSPQRGRSPLHF. The DNA for the CDR3 is TGTGCCAGCAGCCCACAGCGGGGACGGTCACCCCTCCACTTT. The genes are TRBV7-6 and TRBJ1-6, with D possibly TRBD1 on 5 matching bases. The CDR3 has 14 amino acids. Germline V gene lookup returns CDR1 SGHVS and CDR2 FNYEAQ. V was cut by 5 bases and J by 10 bases, with 15 bases left in between.

This chain joins TRBV7-9 and TRBJ2-2; D possibly corresponds to TRBD2 (5 bases). The CDR3 spans 17 residues. Trimming pared 3 bases from V and 1 base from J, leaving 15 bases between. Germline-derived CDR1 and CDR2 are SEHNR and FQNEAQ (reference sequence). The CDR3 nucleotides read TGTGCCAGCAGCTTTCTATCACGGACTGTGAACACCGGGGAGCTGTTTTTT. Residues: CASSFLSRTVNTGELFF. Together with reference TRBV7-9 and TRBJ2-2, the CDR3 gives the full variable domain: DTGVSQNPRHKITKRGQNVTFRCDPISEHNRLYWYRQTLGQGPEFLTYFQNEAQLEKSRLLSDRFSAERPKGSFSTLEIQRTEQGDSAMYLCASSFLSRTVNTGELFFGEGSRLTVL.

V usage is TRBV6-1 and J usage is TRBJ2-1, with TRBD2 identical over 8 bases. This CDR3 region has 16 residues. Trimming took 6 bases from V and 0 from J; bases not matched to a gene: 7. The germline CDR1 and CDR2 sequences are MNHNS and SASEGT. The DNA of the CDR3 is TGTGCCAGCAGCCGGGAGGGGACACCCTCCTACAATGAGCAGTTCTTC. Protein: CASSREGTPSYNEQFF.

This clonotype was seen repeatedly, ten times or more. The V gene is TRBV7-9, the J gene TRBJ2-1; D is perhaps TRBD2 (7 bases). Trimming pared 11 bases from V and 6 bases from J, leaving 14 bases between. The CDR3 is 12 amino acids. The V gene's germline CDR1 is SEHNR and CDR2 FQNEAQ (reference sequence). The CDR3 loop is CAVRGAPNEQFF. The CDR3 DNA follows: TGTGCCGTCCGGGGGGCCCCCAATGAGCAGTTCTTC.

This clonotype has just a few counts. The genes are TRBV5-5 and TRBJ1-6, with 7 nucleotides matching TRBD1. This CDR3 contains 14 residues. CDR1 and CDR2 (germline): SGHKS, YYEKEE (reference sequence). V lost 4 bases, J lost 7 bases, and 5 bases stayed unmatched. The CDR3 is CASSPGTVNSPLHF. The CDR3 bases are TGTGCCAGCAGCCCAGGGACAGTAAATTCACCCCTCCACTTT.

This clonotype was counted many times. The chain couples TRBV6-1 to TRBJ2-7, with unresolved D. Germline V gene data show CDR1 as MNHNS and CDR2 as SASEGT. The CDR3 runs to 12 residues. Trimming stripped 8 bases from V and 3 bases from J, with 11 bases between. This chain's CDR3 is CASVAESYEQYV. CDR3 sequence (DNA): TGTGCCAGCGTGGCAGAAAGCTACGAGCAGTACGTC.

The chain uses TRBV7-9 and TRBJ1-4; unclear D gene. CDR1 and CDR2 from the germline V gene are SEHNR and FQNEAQ (reference sequence). V lost 1 base and J 6 bases, leaving 6 bases between the germline ends. The CDR3 has 13 amino acids. CDR3 in amino acids: CASSLVDYEKLFF. DNA for the CDR3: TGTGCCAGCAGCTTAGTGGACTATGAAAAACTGTTTTTT.

The chain couples TRBV6-1 to TRBJ1-2, with 7 bases lining up with TRBD1. The CDR3 length is 14 residues. The germline V gene has CDR1 MNHNS and CDR2 SASEGT. With V trimmed by 8 bases and J by 6 bases, 12 bases remained unmatched. The CDR3 sequence is CASLIQGGVDGYTF. Here the CDR3 DNA reads TGTGCCAGCTTGATTCAGGGGGGAGTTGATGGCTACACCTTC.

This clonotype was detected only a few times. The chain links TRBV6-5 to TRBJ2-5; D ambiguous. V was trimmed by 1 base and J by 1 base, leaving 7 bases between them. Germline V gives CDR1 MNHEY, CDR2 SVGAGI. The CDR3 runs 14 residues. The CDR3 protein is CASSYLGFQETQYF. In DNA form, the CDR3 reads TGTGCCAGCAGTTACTTGGGGTTCCAAGAGACCCAGTACTTC.

The rearrangement joins TRBV5-4 to TRBJ1-2; possibly TRBD1 for D (6 bases). The CDR3 sequence is 14 residues long. Germline assignment: CDR1 SGHNT and CDR2 YYREEE (reference sequence). V lost 6 bases, J lost 6 bases, and 18 bases lay in between. CDR3 DNA: TGTGCCAGCACCCGGGGGCTCCCCTGGAATGGCTACACCTTC. Residues: CASTRGLPWNGYTF. The variable domain in full, completed from reference TRBV5-4 and TRBJ1-2, reads ETGVTQSPTHLIKTRGQQVTLRCSSQSGHNTVSWYQQALGQGPQFIFQYYREEENGRGNFPPRFSGLQFPNYSSELNVNALELDDSALYLCASTRGLPWNGYTFGSGTRLTVV.

This clonotype turned up a few times. The J gene is TRBJ2-5, the V gene TRBV2, with a tentative D call TRBD1 (6 bases). V lost 8 bases and J 1 base, leaving 11 bases between the germline ends. Germline loops: CDR1 SNHLY, CDR2 FYNNEI. The CDR3 length is 13 residues. This chain's CDR3 is CASETGIQETQYF. CDR3 in DNA: TGTGCCAGCGAGACAGGCATCCAAGAGACCCAGTACTTC.

The chain couples TRBV15 to TRBJ1-4; D is unresolved. CDR3 length equals 15 residues. The V end lost 8 bases, the J end lost 8 bases, and 21 bases lay between the germline ends. Germline V gene lookup returns CDR1 LNHNV and CDR2 YYDKDF (reference sequence). Written as DNA, the CDR3 is TGTGCCACCGTCCAGAGGGAGGACCAGAGGGAAAAACTGTTTTTT. Encoded protein: CATVQREDQREKLFF.

Many counts were recorded for this clonotype. CDR3 amino acids: CASSLAADRGPPESGNTIYF. Here the CDR3 DNA reads TGTGCCAGCAGCTTAGCCGCGGACAGGGGGCCCCCTGAGTCTGGAAACACCATATATTTT. The V and J genes are TRBV7-6 and TRBJ1-3, with 11 nucleotides matching TRBD1. CDR3 length: 20 residues. CDR1 and CDR2 (germline): SGHVS, FNYEAQ. The V segment lost 0 bases and the J segment 1 base; nucleotides outside the gene matches: 11.

Comment on this clonotype: Mismatch with germline at one junction end may stem from a read error. CDR3 coding DNA: TGTGTCATCAGAACCCGGCTAGCGGGCTCCACAGATACGCAGTATTTT. Amino acid sequence: CVIRTRLAGSTDTQYF. The J gene is TRBJ2-3, the V gene TRBV10-3; the match to TRBD2 covers 8 bases. CDR3 length equals 16 residues. Germline V gene lookup returns CDR1 ENHRY and CDR2 SYGVKD.

The rearrangement links TRBV6-2 or TRBV6-3 to TRBJ1-2; tentative D call: TRBD1 (5 bases). The CDR3 has 18 residues. The V and J ends lost 6 bases and 3 bases respectively, with 26 bases between them. The germline V gene encodes CDR1 MNHEY and CDR2 SVGEGT. The CDR3 DNA reads TGTGCCAGCAGCCTGGCCTCTGCCTTTGACAGACCAGACTATGGCTACACCTTC. It is translated as CASSLASAFDRPDYGYTF.

The J gene is TRBJ2-3, the V gene TRBV12-3 or TRBV12-4; 13 bases agree with TRBD2. There are 18 residues in the CDR3. Losses at the gene ends were 6 bases for V and 0 bases for J; bases not matched to a gene: 9. The CDR3 sequence: CASSFPTSGGPSTDTQYF. The CDR3 nucleotides read TGTGCCAGCAGCTTCCCGACTAGCGGGGGGCCAAGCACAGATACGCAGTATTTT.

Only one count was recorded for this clonotype. The chain couples TRBV19 to TRBJ2-1; D may be TRBD1 or TRBD2 (7 bases each). The germline V gene encodes CDR1 LNHDA and CDR2 SQIVND (reference sequence). V lost 5 bases to trimming and J lost 3 bases, with 14 bases between them. The CDR3 covers 15 residues. In DNA, the CDR3 is TGTGCCAGTAGTCCCAGGGGGGGGGTCTACAATGAGCAGTTCTTC. It codes for CASSPRGGVYNEQFF. Combining the CDR3 with reference TRBV19 and TRBJ2-1 gives the whole variable domain DGGITQSPKYLFRKEGQNVTLSCEQNLNHDAMYWYRQDPGQGLRLIYYSQIVNDFQKGDIAEGYSVSREKKESFPLTVTSAQKNPTAFYLCASSPRGGVYNEQFFGPGTRLTVL.

The rearrangement links TRBV7-9 to TRBJ1-2; no firm D call. V dropped 5 bases and J dropped 8 bases, with 21 bases sitting between them. CDR3 length equals 15 residues. Germline V gene data show CDR1 as SEHNR and CDR2 as FQNEAQ (reference sequence). CDR3 nucleotide sequence: TGTGCCAGCAGCAGTAGGGTGTCAGTGGTTAACGGCTACACCTTC. This codes for CASSSRVSVVNGYTF.

This clonotype turned up a few times. The chain combines TRBV20-1 with TRBJ1-2, with D maybe TRBD1 (5 bases). The V gene lost 0 bases and the J gene lost 1 base, with 12 bases spanning the gap. Germline V gives CDR1 DFQATT, CDR2 SNEGSKA (reference sequence). CDR3 size: 15 residues. For the CDR3, the DNA is TGCAGTGCTAGAGATCGAGGGGCCCGTAACTATGGCTACACCTTC. Translating gives CSARDRGARNYGYTF.

This clonotype has a count of ten or more. The chain carries TRBV7-6 and TRBJ1-1; 8 bases agree with TRBD1. From germline, CDR1 is SGHVS and CDR2 FNYEAQ. The ends lost 4 bases at V and 6 bases at J; junction bases unmatched: 10. The CDR3 spans 15 residues. CDR3 loop: CASSYDRGFFPEAFF. CDR3 DNA sequence: TGTGCCAGCAGCTATGACAGGGGTTTTTTCCCTGAAGCTTTCTTT.

The chain has TRBV7-9 and TRBJ2-3, with D tentatively TRBD1 (5 bases). V was pared by 5 bases and J by 3 bases, with 18 bases between. The germline gives CDR1 SEHNR, CDR2 FQNEAQ (reference sequence). The CDR3 extends over 16 amino acids. As DNA, the CDR3 is TGTGCCAGCAGCCTGCTAGGGGCCCCTGAGACAGATACGCAGTATTTT. This codes for CASSLLGAPETDTQYF.

A remark on this clonotype: With a much larger clone just one base away, this may be a read error. The V gene is TRBV7-2, the J gene TRBJ2-3, with 10 bases that match TRBD2. CDR3 length: 18 amino acids. CDR1 and CDR2 from the germline V gene are SGHTA and FQGNSA. The CDR3 DNA follows: TGTGTCAGCAGCCCGTCTAGCGGGGGTGCCATAAGCCCAGATACGCAGTATTTT. Amino acid sequence: CVSSPSSGGAISPDTQYF. Combining the CDR3 with reference TRBV7-2 and TRBJ2-3 gives the whole variable domain GAGVSQSPSNKVTEKGKDVELRCDPISGHTALYWYRQSLGQGLEFLIYFQGNSAPDKSGLPSDRFSAERTGGSVSTLTIQRTQQEDSAVYLCVSSPSSGGAISPDTQYFGPGTRLTVL.

V is TRBV10-3 and J is TRBJ2-7, with 10 bases fitting TRBD1. Germline V gene sequence: CDR1 ENHRY, CDR2 SYGVKD. Trimming cost V 8 bases and J 2 bases; bases outside gene matches: 6. The CDR3 length is 14 residues. Written as DNA, the CDR3 is TGTGCCATCGAGGAGGGGACAGGGGCCTACGAGCAGTACTTC. Translated: CAIEEGTGAYEQYF.

This clonotype was counted a few times. The rearrangement links TRBV6-1 to TRBJ1-5, with D unresolved. Trimming cost V 7 bases and J 0 bases, with 7 bases left between them. The germline V gene encodes CDR1 MNHNS and CDR2 SASEGT. The CDR3 is 13 amino acids. The CDR3 is CASTRSSNQPQHF. CDR3 coding DNA: TGTGCCAGCACACGGAGTAGCAATCAGCCCCAGCATTTT.

This clonotype was counted a few times. The genes are TRBV6-2 or TRBV6-3 and TRBJ1-2; D is undetermined. Germline V CDR1 and CDR2: MNHEY, SVGEGT. V was shortened by 2 bases and J by 3 bases, with 10 bases between the two germline ends. The CDR3 is made up of 14 amino acids. The CDR3: CASSYSAVDYGYTF. The DNA for the CDR3 is TGTGCCAGCAGTTACAGCGCAGTGGACTATGGCTACACCTTC.

A remark on this clonotype: The germline gene is not matched at one end of the junction; a read error may be the cause. The chain recombines TRBV19 with TRBJ1-2, with D maybe TRBD1 (6 bases). The CDR3 runs 17 residues. Germline V gene data show CDR1 as LNHDA and CDR2 as SQIVND (reference sequence). The CDR3 is CASSIDERTEANYGDTF. In DNA, the CDR3 is TGTGCCAGTAGTATAGATGAAAGGACAGAAGCTAACTATGGCGACACCTTC.

The chain joins TRBV24-1 to TRBJ2-5; D tentatively reads TRBD1 or TRBD2 (5 bases each). Germline loops: CDR1 KGHDR, CDR2 SFDVKD. The V and J ends lost 10 bases and 4 bases respectively, with 12 bases between them. The CDR3 is 12 amino acids. CDR3 amino acids: CATGDSGETQYF. The CDR3 DNA reads TGTGCCACGGGGGATTCAGGAGAGACCCAGTACTTC.

The rearrangement links TRBV10-2 to TRBJ1-2, with a weak D call TRBD1 (6 bases). V lost 1 base and J 1 base, leaving 16 bases between the germline ends. Germline-derived CDR1 and CDR2 are WSHSY and SAAADI. The CDR3 runs to 17 residues. As DNA, the CDR3 is TGCGCCAGCAGTGAGTTACCGAGACAGGCTATTAACTATGGCTACACCTTC. This translates into CASSELPRQAINYGYTF.

The chain recombines TRBV12-3 or TRBV12-4 with TRBJ2-1; D call uncertain. The ends were cut back, 2 bases at V and 7 bases at J, with 9 bases in the middle. There are 13 residues in the CDR3. The chain's CDR3 is CASSLRVRNEQFF. CDR3 bases: TGTGCCAGCAGTTTAAGGGTGAGGAATGAGCAGTTCTTC.

With regard to this clonotype: A junction boundary mismatches the germline segment, possibly from a read error. The chain links TRBV20-1 to TRBJ2-1; D possibly corresponds to TRBD1 (6 bases). The CDR3 totals 14 residues. CDR1 is DFQATT, CDR2 SNEGSKA, per germline (reference sequence). The CDR3 bases are TGCAGTGCTAGAACTGGGACACCCTACAATAAGCAGTTCTTC. It is translated as CSARTGTPYNKQFF.

The V and J genes are TRBV27 and TRBJ2-1, with D unresolved. Germline loops: CDR1 MNHEY, CDR2 SMNVEV (reference sequence). The CDR3 is 16 amino acids. Trimming pared 0 bases from V and 4 bases from J, leaving 13 bases between. For the CDR3, the DNA is TGTGCCAGCAGTTTATCCTCCCCCGGTGGGTACAATGAGCAGTTCTTC. Residues: CASSLSSPGGYNEQFF.

This clonotype came up a few times. J is TRBJ1-2 and V is TRBV2, with D uncertain. V lost 5 bases and J lost 8, with 15 bases in between. Germline V CDR1 and CDR2: SNHLY, FYNNEI. This CDR3 region has 13 residues. CDR3: CASSRLAGKGYTF. The CDR3, as DNA: TGTGCCAGCAGTCGACTAGCGGGGAAAGGCTACACCTTC.